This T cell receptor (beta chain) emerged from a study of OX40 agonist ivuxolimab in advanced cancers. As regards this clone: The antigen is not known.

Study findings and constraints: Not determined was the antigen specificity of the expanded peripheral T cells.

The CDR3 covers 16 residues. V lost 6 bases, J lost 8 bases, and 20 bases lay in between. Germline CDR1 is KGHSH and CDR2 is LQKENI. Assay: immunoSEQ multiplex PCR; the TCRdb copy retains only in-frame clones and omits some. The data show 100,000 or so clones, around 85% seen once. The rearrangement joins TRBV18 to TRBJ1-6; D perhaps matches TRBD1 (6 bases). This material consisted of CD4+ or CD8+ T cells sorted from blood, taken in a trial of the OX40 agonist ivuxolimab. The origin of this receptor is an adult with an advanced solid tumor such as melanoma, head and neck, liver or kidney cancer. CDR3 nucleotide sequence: TGTGCCAGCTCCCCCACTAACAGGGTGATTGATTCACCCCTCCACTTT. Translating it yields CASSPTNRVIDSPLHF. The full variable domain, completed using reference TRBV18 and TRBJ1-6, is NAGVMQNPRHLVRRRGQEARLRCSPMKGHSHVYWYRQLPEEGLKFMVYLQKENIIDESGMPKERFSAEFPKEGPSILRIQQVVRGDSAAYFCASSPTNRVIDSPLHFGNGTRLTVT.